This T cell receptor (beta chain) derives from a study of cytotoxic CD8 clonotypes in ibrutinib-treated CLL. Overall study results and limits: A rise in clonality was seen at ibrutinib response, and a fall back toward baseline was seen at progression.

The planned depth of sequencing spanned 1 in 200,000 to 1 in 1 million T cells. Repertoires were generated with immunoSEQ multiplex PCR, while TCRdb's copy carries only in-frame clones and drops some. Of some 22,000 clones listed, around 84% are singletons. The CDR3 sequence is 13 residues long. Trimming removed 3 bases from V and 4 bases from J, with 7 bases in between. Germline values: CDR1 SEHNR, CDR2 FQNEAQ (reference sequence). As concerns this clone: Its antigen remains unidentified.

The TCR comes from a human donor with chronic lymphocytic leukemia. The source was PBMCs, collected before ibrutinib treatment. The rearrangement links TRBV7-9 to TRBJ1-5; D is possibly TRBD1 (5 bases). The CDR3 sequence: CASSFSGNQPQHF. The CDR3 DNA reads TGTGCCAGCAGCTTCTCAGGGAATCAGCCCCAGCATTTT.